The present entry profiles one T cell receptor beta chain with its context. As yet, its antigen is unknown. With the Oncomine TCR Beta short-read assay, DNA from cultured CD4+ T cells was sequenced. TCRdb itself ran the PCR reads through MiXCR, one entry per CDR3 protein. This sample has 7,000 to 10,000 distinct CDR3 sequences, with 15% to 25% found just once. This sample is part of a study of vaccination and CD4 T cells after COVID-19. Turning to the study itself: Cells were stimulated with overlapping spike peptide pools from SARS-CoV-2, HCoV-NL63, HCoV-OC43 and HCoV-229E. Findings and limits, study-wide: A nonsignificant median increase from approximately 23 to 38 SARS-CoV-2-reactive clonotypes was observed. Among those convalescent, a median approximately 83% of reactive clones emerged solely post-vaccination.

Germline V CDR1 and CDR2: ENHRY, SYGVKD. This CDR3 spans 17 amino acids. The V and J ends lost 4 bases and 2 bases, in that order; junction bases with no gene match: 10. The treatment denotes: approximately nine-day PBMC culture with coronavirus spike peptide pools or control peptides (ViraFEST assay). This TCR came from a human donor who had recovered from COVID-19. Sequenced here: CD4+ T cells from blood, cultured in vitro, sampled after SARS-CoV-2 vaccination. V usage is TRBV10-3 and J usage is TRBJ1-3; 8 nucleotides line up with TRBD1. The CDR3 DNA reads TGTGCCATCAGTGCCCTCGGAACAGGGGGGACTGGAAACACCATATATTTT. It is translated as CAISALGTGGTGNTIYF.